This passage covers 27 T cell receptor beta chains from one sample sequenced in a study of T cell responses to AZD1222 COVID-19 vaccine. Assay used: immunoSEQ multiplex PCR; TCRdb lists only in-frame clones, some missing. The sample carries tens of thousands of clones, about nine tenths recorded once. The sequencing here drew on peripheral blood, taken on day 0 of AZD1222 vaccination. These TCRs come from an adult in good health.

This clone turned up a few times. The chain is built from TRBV10-3 and TRBJ2-3; D not resolved. The CDR3 runs to 15 residues. The germline CDR1 and CDR2 sequences are ENHRY and SYGVKD. The germline V and J ends were trimmed by 0 bases and 0 bases, with 7 bases remaining between them. This chain's CDR3 is CAISESTDSTDTQYF. CDR3 bases: TGTGCCATCAGTGAGTCGACGGATAGCACAGATACGCAGTATTTT.

The chain has TRBV29-1 and TRBJ2-1; no definite D call. The CDR3 length is 11 residues. Germline V lookup: CDR1 SQVTM, CDR2 ANQGSEA. The ends were cut back, 0 bases at V and 12 bases at J, with 9 bases in the middle. CDR3 residues: CSVEDLRVQFF. The DNA for the CDR3 is TGCAGCGTTGAAGATCTAAGAGTGCAGTTCTTC.

V is TRBV2 and J is TRBJ2-1; 7 nucleotides align to TRBD2. This CDR3 is 17 amino acids long. Germline values: CDR1 SNHLY, CDR2 FYNNEI. V was clipped by 1 base and J by 2 bases; unmatched bases: 8. CDR3 DNA sequence: TGTGCCAGCAGTGAAGAGAGGAGCGGGGTTACCTACAATGAGCAGTTCTTC. Translation: CASSEERSGVTYNEQFF.

The J gene is TRBJ2-3, the V gene TRBV18; no definite D call. The CDR3 sequence is 15 residues long. V was shortened by 2 bases and J by 1 base, with 10 bases between the two germline ends. CDR1 is KGHSH, CDR2 LQKENI, per germline. CDR3 DNA: TGTGCCAGCTCACCAAGTGACTCACGCACAGATACGCAGTATTTT. Protein: CASSPSDSRTDTQYF.

The rearrangement links TRBV5-6 to TRBJ2-7; D may match TRBD1 or TRBD2 (5 bases each). CDR1 is SGHDT and CDR2 is YYEEEE in the germline V gene. This CDR3 has 15 residues. V shed 0 bases and J shed 0 bases, with 10 bases lying between them. In DNA form, the CDR3 reads TGTGCCAGCAGCTTGGTTGGGGGTAACTCCTACGAGCAGTACTTC. It translates to CASSLVGGNSYEQYF.

The CDR3 nucleotides are TGCGCCAGCTCGGTTTCCACAGATACGCAGTATTTT. This translates into CASSVSTDTQYF. V usage is TRBV5-1 and J usage is TRBJ2-3, with unresolved D. Germline V gene lookup returns CDR1 SGHRS and CDR2 YFSETQ. Trimming took 7 bases from V and 2 from J, leaving 8 bases between them. The CDR3 is 12 residues long.

V and J are TRBV7-9 and TRBJ1-2, with TRBD1 identical over 9 bases. The CDR3 extends over 15 amino acids. The V gene's germline CDR1 is SEHNR and CDR2 FQNEAQ (reference sequence). J gave up 4 bases and V 8 bases, and 11 bases lay outside the gene matches. DNA of the CDR3: TGTGCCAGCTCGGGGACAGGGCCCGCTAGCTATGGCTACACCTTC. It specifies CASSGTGPASYGYTF.

V usage is TRBV5-5 and J usage is TRBJ2-2; tentative D call: TRBD2 (6 bases). Germline V gene data show CDR1 as SGHKS and CDR2 as YYEKEE (reference sequence). The ends were cut back, 0 bases at V and 4 bases at J, with 13 bases in the middle. The CDR3 covers 16 residues. Here the CDR3 DNA reads TGTGCCAGCAGCTTGGTAGGTGCCGGGGGCACCGGGGAGCTGTTTTTT. This sequence encodes CASSLVGAGGTGELFF.

This clone was found a few times. The CDR3 sequence is CASSLRGTSFIHTTDTQYF. Here the CDR3 DNA reads TGTGCCAGCAGCTTACGCGGGACTAGCTTTATCCACACCACAGATACGCAGTATTTT. V is TRBV13 and J is TRBJ2-3; 9 bases map to TRBD2. Looked up from germline, CDR1 is PRHDT and CDR2 is FYEKMQ (reference sequence). The V and J ends lost 2 bases and 2 bases, in that order; junction bases with no gene match: 14. This CDR3 has 19 residues.

The chain is built from TRBV5-1 and TRBJ1-2; TRBD1 matches 7 bases. Unmatched junction bases numbered 8, after V lost 0 bases and J lost 0 bases. CDR1 and CDR2 from the germline V gene are SGHRS and YFSETQ. This CDR3 is 17 amino acids long. The CDR3 sequence is CASSLAGTAGANYGYTF. The CDR3 bases are TGCGCCAGCAGCTTGGCAGGGACAGCGGGGGCTAACTATGGCTACACCTTC. Combining the CDR3 with reference TRBV5-1 and TRBJ1-2 gives the whole variable domain KAGVTQTPRYLIKTRGQQVTLSCSPISGHRSVSWYQQTPGQGLQFLFEYFSETQRNKGNFPGRFSGRQFSNSRSEMNVSTLELGDSALYLCASSLAGTAGANYGYTFGSGTRLTVV.

The V gene is TRBV27, the J gene TRBJ2-1, with 8 bases that match TRBD2. This CDR3 is 22 amino acids long. Per the germline V gene, CDR1 is MNHEY and CDR2 is SMNVEV (reference sequence). V lost 5 bases and J lost 6; bases outside the gene matches: 30. CDR3 loop: CASSPTTLRGGGPEGFRNEQFF. The DNA for the CDR3 is TGTGCCAGCAGTCCAACCACCCTCAGGGGCGGGGGGCCCGAAGGGTTTCGCAATGAGCAGTTCTTC.

The chain combines TRBV3-1 (or the pseudogene TRBV3-2) with TRBJ1-2, with no clear D. The CDR3 runs to 15 residues. Trimming shortened V by 0 bases and J by 1 base, and 9 bases separated the two germline ends. In germline, CDR1 is LGHDT, CDR2 YNNKEL (reference sequence). The CDR3 reads CASSQDRTGNYGYTF. DNA of the CDR3: TGTGCCAGCAGCCAAGATCGGACGGGTAACTATGGCTACACCTTC.

The rearrangement joins TRBV7-9 to TRBJ1-2; D is possibly TRBD1 (6 bases). Germline V gives CDR1 SEHNR, CDR2 FQNEAQ (reference sequence). This CDR3 has 13 residues. Trimming left V 5 bases short and J 6 bases short, with 13 bases between. CDR3 protein: CASSPSGGNGYTF. For the CDR3, the DNA is TGTGCCAGCAGCCCCAGTGGGGGCAATGGCTACACCTTC.

The chain has TRBV13 and TRBJ2-5; D ambiguous. Trimming cost V 5 bases and J 4 bases, with 8 bases left between them. This CDR3 is built from 12 residues. Germline values: CDR1 PRHDT, CDR2 FYEKMQ (reference sequence). CDR3 amino acids: CASSLPRETQYF. The CDR3 DNA follows: TGTGCCAGCAGCCTCCCGCGAGAGACCCAGTACTTC.

The V and J genes are TRBV5-1 and TRBJ1-4, with D hard to call. CDR1 is SGHRS and CDR2 is YFSETQ in the germline V gene. V was shortened by 1 base and J by 8 bases, with 9 bases between the two germline ends. This CDR3 region has 13 residues. The CDR3 coding sequence is TGCGCCAGCAGCTTGATCGGGAAAGAAAAACTGTTTTTT. It yields the protein CASSLIGKEKLFF.

The chain employs TRBV5-1 and TRBJ2-1; TRBD1 might be the D (5 bases). Germline CDR1 SGHRS, CDR2 YFSETQ. The CDR3 runs 16 residues. V gave up 4 bases and J gave up 0 bases, with 14 bases separating them. The CDR3 DNA reads as TGCGCCAGCAGCCTTCCGACAGCGAGCTCCTACAATGAGCAGTTCTTC. Translation gives CASSLPTASSYNEQFF.

This clone was seen only once. The chain is built from TRBV7-2 and TRBJ1-2, with D possibly TRBD1 on 5 matching bases. CDR3 length: 14 residues. V gave up 4 bases and J gave up 8 bases, with 17 bases separating them. The germline gives CDR1 SGHTA, CDR2 FQGNSA. The CDR3 here is CASSYYREGPGYTF. The CDR3 DNA follows: TGTGCCAGCAGCTATTATCGCGAGGGGCCGGGCTACACCTTC.

The chain has TRBV18 and TRBJ2-7; 9 nucleotides align to TRBD1. Germline trimming cut 3 bases from V and 3 bases from J; bases unmatched to any gene: 0. CDR1 and CDR2 from the germline V gene are KGHSH and LQKENI. This CDR3 contains 13 residues. The DNA for the CDR3 is TGTGCCAGCTCACCGACAGGGGGCTACGAGCAGTACTTC. It specifies CASSPTGGYEQYF.

The V and J genes are TRBV10-3 and TRBJ2-1, with 12 bases matching TRBD2. V lost 3 bases and J lost 6; bases outside the gene matches: 6. CDR1 is ENHRY, CDR2 SYGVKD, per germline. This CDR3 spans 16 amino acids. CDR3 protein: CAISDGLAGKSNEQFF. The CDR3 region has the DNA TGTGCCATCAGTGACGGACTAGCGGGAAAATCCAATGAGCAGTTCTTC.

The genes are TRBV5-1 and TRBJ2-5, with a possible D match to TRBD1 (5 bases). The V end lost 0 bases, the J end lost 1 base, and 10 bases lay between the germline ends. This CDR3 contains 15 residues. CDR1 and CDR2 from the germline V gene are SGHRS and YFSETQ. For the CDR3, the DNA is TGCGCCAGCAGCTTGGCTCAGGGCAGCCAAGAGACCCAGTACTTC. Its protein is CASSLAQGSQETQYF.

The chain joins TRBV6-2 or TRBV6-3 to TRBJ1-1, with D possibly TRBD1 on 6 matching bases. V was shortened by 0 bases and J by 6 bases, with 17 bases between the two germline ends. Germline V gene sequence: CDR1 MNHEY, CDR2 SVGEGT. The CDR3 consists of 16 residues. Here the CDR3 reads CASSYSGRGASPEAFF. As DNA, the CDR3 is TGTGCCAGCAGTTACTCGGGCCGGGGGGCGAGCCCTGAAGCTTTCTTT.

V is TRBV6-5 and J is TRBJ1-2; possibly TRBD1 for D (6 bases). The CDR3 consists of 14 residues. Germline CDR1 and CDR2: MNHEY and SVGAGI. The V and J ends lost 6 bases and 0 bases respectively, with 11 bases between them. The CDR3 DNA reads as TGTGCCAGCAGAATGGACAGAGCTAACTATGGCTACACCTTC. As protein: CASRMDRANYGYTF.

V gene TRBV5-1 combines with J gene TRBJ2-2; TRBD1 is a possible D gene (5 bases). Germline loops: CDR1 SGHRS, CDR2 YFSETQ. The CDR3 runs 13 residues. V was trimmed by 1 base and J by 7 bases, leaving 8 bases between them. The CDR3 loop is CASSLQQGGELFF. Here the CDR3 DNA reads TGCGCCAGCAGCTTGCAGCAGGGCGGGGAGCTGTTTTTT.

The chain has TRBV10-3 and TRBJ1-2; D gene ambiguous. Trimming pared 3 bases from V and 4 bases from J, leaving 12 bases between. This CDR3 contains 14 residues. Germline V lookup: CDR1 ENHRY, CDR2 SYGVKD. CDR3 region: CAISDLGQSYGYTF. The CDR3 DNA is TGTGCCATCAGTGATCTGGGTCAGAGCTATGGCTACACCTTC.

This chain links TRBV27 with TRBJ2-1; 8 bases fit TRBD2. The V gene end was trimmed by 5 bases and the J gene end by 0 bases; junction bases not matched to a gene: 9. Germline V gives CDR1 MNHEY, CDR2 SMNVEV (reference sequence). The CDR3 totals 17 residues. Here the CDR3 DNA reads TGTGCCAGCAGTCTCAGACTAGCGATGAGCTCCTACAATGAGCAGTTCTTC. Amino acid sequence: CASSLRLAMSSYNEQFF.

The table lists this clone with a count of one. The chain carries TRBV6-5 and TRBJ1-3, with 12 nucleotides matching TRBD1. The trim removed 8 bases at V and 0 bases at J, leaving 2 bases unmatched. The CDR3 sequence is 15 residues long. Germline lookup yields CDR1 MNHEY and CDR2 SVGAGI. CDR3 coding DNA: TGTGCCAGCGGGACAGGGGGCCGCTCTGGAAACACCATATATTTT. Its protein product is CASGTGGRSGNTIYF.

V gene TRBV5-1 combines with J gene TRBJ1-5; no clear D. CDR1 is SGHRS, CDR2 YFSETQ, per germline. V lost 3 bases to trimming and J lost 0 bases, with 4 bases between them. The CDR3 covers 13 residues. CDR3 loop: CASSYDSNQPQHF. CDR3 coding DNA: TGCGCCAGCAGCTATGATAGCAATCAGCCCCAGCATTTT.